Below, 21 T cell receptor beta chains from the same sample are listed, as sequenced in a study of monozygotic twins with inflammatory bowel disease. TCRdb re-analyzed the 5' RACE reads; it lists each CDR3 protein once, without DNA. The sample includes 200,000 to 250,000 distinct CDR3 sequences. Specimen: blood. Receptors were obtained from a human donor with ulcerative colitis or Crohn's disease, or a healthy co-twin of an affected twin (not recorded which).

CDR3 in amino acids: CASSSPIQRNTGELFF. The rearrangement links TRBV7-2 to TRBJ2-2; there is no DNA to check the TCRdb D call of TRBD1. This CDR3 has 16 amino acids. The germline gives CDR1 SGHTA, CDR2 FQGNSA.

CDR3 region: CSARGGSVNTEAFF. This rearrangement joins TRBV20-1 to TRBJ1-1. Germline values: CDR1 DFQATT, CDR2 SNEGSKA (reference sequence). The CDR3 consists of 14 residues.

This chain connects TRBV5-1 to TRBJ2-1. CDR1 SGHRS and CDR2 YFSETQ come from the germline V gene. CDR3 size: 15 residues. The CDR3 is CASRFGPSSYNEQFF.

This rearrangement joins TRBV19 to TRBJ1-1; the TCRdb call, TRBD1, lacks DNA for checking. CDR3 length: 13 amino acids. CDR1 and CDR2 from the germline V gene are LNHDA and SQIVND (reference sequence). The CDR3 loop is CATTDSPNTEAFF.

This chain connects TRBV7-8 to TRBJ2-1; TCRdb calls TRBD2, which cannot be checked without DNA. Germline loops: CDR1 SGHVS, CDR2 FQNEAQ. The CDR3 contains 13 residues. CDR3 amino acids: CASSTRGYNEQFF.

The CDR3 loop is CASSESGEETQYF. V usage is TRBV12-3 or TRBV12-4 and J usage is TRBJ2-5; TCRdb selects TRBD2, and the lack of DNA leaves this call unchecked. CDR3 length: 13 amino acids.

V usage is TRBV27 and J usage is TRBJ2-4. This CDR3 has 16 amino acids. The V gene's germline CDR1 is MNHEY and CDR2 SMNVEV (reference sequence). The CDR3 region is CASSKNVPAVSDIQYF.

The chain joins TRBV5-1 to TRBJ1-1. Germline V gene sequence: CDR1 SGHRS, CDR2 YFSETQ. CDR3 size: 15 residues. CDR3 sequence: CASSPAQGRSTEAFF.

This chain links TRBV20-1 with TRBJ2-2. There are 14 residues in the CDR3. CDR1 is DFQATT, CDR2 SNEGSKA, per germline (reference sequence). CDR3 amino acids: CSAREDANTGELFF.

This rearrangement joins TRBV5-1 to TRBJ1-2. Germline V gene sequence: CDR1 SGHRS, CDR2 YFSETQ. CDR3 length equals 13 residues. CDR3 loop: CASSWLVDYGYTF.

The chain recombines TRBV27 with TRBJ2-6; TCRdb calls TRBD1, which cannot be checked without DNA. CDR1 and CDR2 (germline): MNHEY, SMNVEV (reference sequence). This CDR3 is 17 amino acids long. Here the CDR3 reads CASSLSRDSSGANVLTF.

CDR3 in amino acids: CSAPRRQGGLGYTF. The V gene is TRBV20-1, the J gene TRBJ1-2; the TCRdb call, TRBD1, lacks DNA for checking. The germline V gene has CDR1 DFQATT and CDR2 SNEGSKA (reference sequence). The CDR3 runs 14 residues.

The J gene is TRBJ2-3, the V gene TRBV11-1; absent DNA, TCRdb's TRBD2 call cannot be checked. The germline V gene encodes CDR1 SGHAT and CDR2 FQDESV (reference sequence). The CDR3 spans 17 residues. The CDR3 loop is CASSPNGWTSSTDTQYF.

The rearrangement joins TRBV7-8 to TRBJ2-5. The CDR3 contains 15 residues. Germline values: CDR1 SGHVS, CDR2 FQNEAQ. Here the CDR3 reads CASILMTQYQETQYF.

The CDR3 sequence: CALGSAGILADSNQPQHF. The V call is TRBV24-1, the J call TRBJ1-5. The CDR3 totals 18 residues. CDR1 is KGHDR, CDR2 SFDVKD, per germline.

V gene TRBV5-1 combines with J gene TRBJ2-5; no DNA is available, so the TRBD1 call from TCRdb remains unchecked. The CDR3 spans 12 residues. CDR1 SGHRS and CDR2 YFSETQ come from the germline V gene. The chain's CDR3 is CASSYQGETQYF.

This sequence joins TRBV6-1 and TRBJ1-1; with no DNA, the TCRdb D assignment of TRBD1 cannot be verified. Germline V gives CDR1 MNHNS, CDR2 SASEGT. The length of the CDR3 is 13 residues. CDR3 in amino acids: CASTSTVNTEAFF.

V gene TRBV12-3 or TRBV12-4 combines with J gene TRBJ2-5. There are 12 residues in the CDR3. This CDR3 reads CASSLLLETQYF.

This chain connects TRBV7-9 to TRBJ2-7; TCRdb calls TRBD1, which cannot be checked without DNA. Germline V CDR1 and CDR2: SEHNR, FQNEAQ (reference sequence). This CDR3 region has 16 residues. CDR3: CASSYRSGSRGYEQYF.

The chain is built from TRBV29-1 and TRBJ2-7; TCRdb designates TRBD1, a call that cannot be tested without DNA. The CDR3 has 14 residues. CDR1 and CDR2 (germline): SQVTM, ANQGSEA. CDR3 in amino acids: CSVDAGGALNEQYF.

This chain uses TRBV6-5 with TRBJ2-5. The germline V gene has CDR1 MNHEY and CDR2 SVGAGI. The CDR3 runs to 12 residues. This CDR3 is CASRHLQETQYF.